Detailed here is one T cell receptor beta chain. This sample was included in a study of control samples from healthy donors and cancer patients. This CDR3 region has 15 residues. Trimming at V came to 7 bases and at J to 1 base, leaving 12 bases not matched to a gene. CDR1 and CDR2 from the germline V gene are GTSNPN and SVGIG (reference sequence). Sequenced by immunoSEQ multiplex PCR; TCRdb stores in-frame clones only, minus some. The sample has around 76,000 clones, approximately 88% seen once. What was sequenced was PBMCs. This TCR was sampled from a woman between 45 and 65 years old with colorectal cancer. The chain employs TRBV30 and TRBJ1-1; 7 bases line up with TRBD1. Here the CDR3 reads CAFLGRGEWNTEAFF. CDR3 DNA sequence: TGTGCCTTCCTTGGCAGGGGGGAATGGAACACTGAAGCTTTCTTT.